This T cell receptor (beta chain) was found in a study of blood T cell repertoires in COVID-19. Background on the study: Samples of COVID-19 (acute and convalescent) were obtained from the United States, Italy and Spain. The cDNA or gDNA used as material had been derived from T cells, B-cell-depleted T cells, or PBMCs.

Germline V gene sequence: CDR1 MNHEY, CDR2 SMNVEV (reference sequence). Trimming took 4 bases from V and 6 from J, leaving 9 bases between them. CDR3 length equals 13 residues. Original analysis: From reference gene primer amplification, estimates of nucleated cell counts were derived. Method: immunoSEQ multiplex PCR; TCRdb's copy keeps in-frame clones and lacks some. For V, J and clone size, that table is used; D and trimming come from the DNA. The sample comprises 200,000 or so clones, 60% to 85% of which are singletons, and about 18% rests with the top ten. Sequencing input: peripheral blood. V and J are TRBV27 and TRBJ2-2, with D perhaps matching TRBD2 (5 bases). This clonotype was sampled from a man aged 60 to 75 with active or convalescent COVID-19. The CDR3 DNA reads as TGTGCCAGCAGTTCCCATAGCGCCGGGGAGCTGTTTTTT. Protein product: CASSSHSAGELFF.